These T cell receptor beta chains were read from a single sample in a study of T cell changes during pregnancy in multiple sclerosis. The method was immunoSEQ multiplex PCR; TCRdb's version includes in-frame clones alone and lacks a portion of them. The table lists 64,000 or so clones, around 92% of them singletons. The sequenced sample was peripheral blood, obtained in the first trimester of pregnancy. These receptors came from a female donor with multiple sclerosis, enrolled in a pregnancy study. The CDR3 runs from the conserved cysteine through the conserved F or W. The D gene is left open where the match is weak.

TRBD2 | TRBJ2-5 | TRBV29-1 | TGCAGCGTTGATCCCGCTAGCGGGGTGAAGGAGACCCAGTACTTC | CSVDPASGVKETQYF
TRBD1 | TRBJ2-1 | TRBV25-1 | TGTGCCAGCAGTGCCCAGGGACAGGGGGCGGACAATGAGCAGTTCTTC | CASSAQGQGADNEQFF
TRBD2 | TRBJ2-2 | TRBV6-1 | TGTGCCAGCAGTGAAGCGCTAGGACTAGCAGCCGCCAACACCGGGGAGCTGTTTTTT | CASSEALGLAAANTGELFF
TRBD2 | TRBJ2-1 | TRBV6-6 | TGTGCCAGCATTAAAGGGACTAGCGGGAGATACAATGAGCAGTTCTTC | CASIKGTSGRYNEQFF
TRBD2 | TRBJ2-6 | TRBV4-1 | TGCGCCAGCAGCCAAGAAGGGGAGGGATACTCTGGGGCCAACGTCCTGACTTTC | CASSQEGEGYSGANVLTF
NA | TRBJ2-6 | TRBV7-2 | TGTGCCAGCAGCACCAGGGGTCGAGGGGCCAACGTCCTGACTTTC | CASSTRGRGANVLTF
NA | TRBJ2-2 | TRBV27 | TGTGCCAGCAGTTTTGGGTTCGGGGCGAACACCGGGGAGCTGTTTTTT | CASSFGFGANTGELFF
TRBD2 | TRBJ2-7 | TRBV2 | TGTGCCAGCAGTCCCTTAGGAGCGGGAGTAAAAGAGCAGTACTTC | CASSPLGAGVKEQYF
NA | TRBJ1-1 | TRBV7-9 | TGTGCCAGCAGCTTACAAGCGAACACTGAAGCTTTCTTT | CASSLQANTEAFF
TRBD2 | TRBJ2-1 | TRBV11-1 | TGTGCCAGCAGCGGTAGCGGGAATCACAATGAGCAGTTCTTC | CASSGSGNHNEQFF